The sequence of this TCR beta chain was determined in a study of blood T cells in healthy people across ages. Primed by a sample-barcoded 5' primer and a J-beta primer mix, a second PCR proceeded for roughly 6 to 12 cycles. Each CDR3 protein is one row after TCRdb ran MiXCR on the 5' RACE reads. The sample has around 800,000 distinct CDR3 sequences; 40% to 50% are singletons. Germline V gene data show CDR1 as WSHSY and CDR2 as SAAADI. This CDR3 comprises 18 residues. The TCR was taken from a man in his sixties in good health. This rearrangement joins TRBV10-2 to TRBJ2-5; 10 bases are a match to TRBD2. The tail of the sequence fits TRBJ2-7 better, so the J call may be wrong. The sample comprised blood. The CDR3 region is CASTGGNNLAGVTYEQYF. DNA for the CDR3: TGCGCCAGCACGGGGGGGAACAACCTAGCGGGGGTGACCTACGAGCAGTACTTC.